Sequencing of this T cell receptor (beta chain) was carried out in a study of CD8 T cells in Susac syndrome. Study conclusions and caveats: The study recognized that its TCR sequencing and HLA analysis covered a relatively small number of individuals.

cDNA came from 0.5 to 1 ug RNA primed by random hexamers. An immunoSEQ multiplex PCR generated amplified TCR beta CDR3 products spanning 54 Vbeta and 13 Jbeta. TCRdb re-called the immunoSEQ multiplex PCR reads with MiXCR, one entry per CDR3 protein. Of over 150,000 distinct CDR3 sequences in the sample, 85% to 95% are singletons; the top ten hold around 0.094%. As to this clonotype: Antigen unknown.

High-throughput TCR beta sequencing covered peripheral CD8+ and CD4+ T cells. Germline values: CDR1 SNHLY, CDR2 FYNNEI. The CDR3 is made up of 11 amino acids. With 5 bases removed from V and 5 bases from J, the gap between germline ends came to 7 bases. Specimen: CD4+ T cells from PBMCs. This sequence joins TRBV2 and TRBJ2-7; tentative D call: TRBD1 (6 bases). This receptor was identified in a human donor with Susac syndrome. CDR3 DNA: TGTGCCAGCAGTACAGGGAACGAGCAGTACTTC. Its translation: CASSTGNEQYF.